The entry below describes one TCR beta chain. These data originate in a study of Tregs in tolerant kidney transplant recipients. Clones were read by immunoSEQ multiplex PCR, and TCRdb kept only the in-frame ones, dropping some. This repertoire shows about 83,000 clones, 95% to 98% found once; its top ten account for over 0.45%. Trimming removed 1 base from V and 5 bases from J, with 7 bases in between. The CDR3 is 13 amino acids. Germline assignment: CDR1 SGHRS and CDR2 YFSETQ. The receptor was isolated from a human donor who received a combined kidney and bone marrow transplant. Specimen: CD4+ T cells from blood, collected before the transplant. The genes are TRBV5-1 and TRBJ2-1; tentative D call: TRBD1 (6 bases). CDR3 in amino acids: CASSLQGNNEQFF. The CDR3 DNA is TGCGCCAGCAGCTTGCAGGGGAACAATGAGCAGTTCTTC.